These 14 T cell receptor beta chains share one sample of origin, sequenced in a study of blood T cell repertoires in COVID-19. Profiled with immunoSEQ multiplex PCR; TCRdb holds only in-frame clones, not every one. The sample lists roughly 200,000 clones; 70% to 80% were seen once. What was sequenced was peripheral blood. All receptors come from a woman between 45 and 65 years old with active or convalescent COVID-19.

The CDR3 loop reads CASSTTSSGRNEQFF. The CDR3 bases are TGTGCCAGCAGCACGACTAGTTCAGGGCGCAATGAGCAGTTCTTC. The V call is TRBV9, the J call TRBJ2-1; tentative D call: TRBD2 (6 bases). The CDR3 runs 15 residues. Trimming pared 4 bases from V and 6 bases from J, leaving 17 bases between. Germline-derived CDR1 and CDR2 are SGDLS and YYNGEE.

The V gene is TRBV30, the J gene TRBJ1-3, with 8 bases aligning to TRBD1. CDR3 length equals 15 residues. V gave up 2 bases and J gave up 5 bases; unmatched junction bases: 8. Per the germline V gene, CDR1 is GTSNPN and CDR2 is SVGIG (reference sequence). The CDR3 here is CAWSRPGGRRNTIYF. The CDR3 DNA reads TGTGCCTGGAGTCGACCAGGGGGCAGGAGAAACACCATATATTTT.

The CDR3 loop reads CASSRTAGGNAFF. In DNA form, the CDR3 reads TGTGCCAGCAGTCGGACAGCCGGAGGTAATGCTTTCTTT. The chain combines TRBV6-2 or TRBV6-3 with TRBJ1-1; D perhaps matches TRBD1 (6 bases). V was shortened by 5 bases and J by 11 bases, with 18 bases between the two germline ends. CDR1 is MNHEY, CDR2 SVGEGT, per germline. CDR3 length: 13 amino acids.

CDR3 residues: CASSVTGAGEAFF. In DNA form, the CDR3 reads TGCGCCAGCAGCGTGACAGGGGCTGGTGAAGCTTTCTTT. V and J are TRBV5-1 and TRBJ1-1; the match to TRBD1 covers 8 bases. The CDR3 extends over 13 amino acids. J was trimmed by 7 bases and V by 4 bases; bases with no gene match: 6. Germline V gene sequence: CDR1 SGHRS, CDR2 YFSETQ.

V gene TRBV5-4 combines with J gene TRBJ2-3, with D possibly being TRBD2 (7 bases). CDR1 is SGHNT, CDR2 YYREEE, per germline (reference sequence). The CDR3 runs 15 residues. V was trimmed by 4 bases and J by 4 bases, leaving 16 bases between them. The CDR3 here is CASSRGGGDPDTQYF. Written as DNA, the CDR3 is TGTGCCAGCAGCCGTGGGGGGGGCGACCCAGATACGCAGTATTTT.

This sequence joins TRBV2 and TRBJ2-7; D might be TRBD2 (6 bases). Germline CDR1 reads SNHLY; CDR2 reads FYNNEI. This CDR3 contains 12 residues. Trimming pared 7 bases from V and 4 bases from J, leaving 11 bases between. CDR3 bases: TGTGCCAGCAAGAAGGAGGGATACGAGCAGTACTTC. Protein product: CASKKEGYEQYF. Full variable domain (rest looked up from reference TRBV2 and TRBJ2-7): EPEVTQTPSHQVTQMGQEVILRCVPISNHLYFYWYRQILGQKVEFLVSFYNNEISEKSEIFDDQFSVERPDGSNFTLKIRSTKLEDSAMYFCASKKEGYEQYFGPGTRLTVT.

V gene TRBV2 combines with J gene TRBJ1-4; D perhaps matches TRBD1 (5 bases). CDR1 SNHLY and CDR2 FYNNEI come from the germline V gene. This CDR3 contains 14 residues. V lost 5 bases and J 7 bases, leaving 14 bases between the germline ends. The DNA of the CDR3 is TGTGCCAGCAGTATACAGGCCGGAAGTGAAAAACTGTTTTTT. Translated: CASSIQAGSEKLFF.

The chain has TRBV6-2 or TRBV6-3 and TRBJ1-1, with TRBD1 as a possible D gene (6 bases). Deletions cut 2 bases from V and 0 bases from J, with 16 bases between. The CDR3 contains 17 residues. The V gene's germline CDR1 is MNHEY and CDR2 SVGEGT. The CDR3 nucleotides read TGTGCCAGCAGTTACACTGAAAAGGACAGCCTGAACACTGAAGCTTTCTTT. Amino acids: CASSYTEKDSLNTEAFF.

The rearrangement joins TRBV10-2 to TRBJ1-1, with 8 bases matching TRBD1. Germline loops: CDR1 WSHSY, CDR2 SAAADI. The CDR3 loop spans 15 amino acids. The V and J ends lost 6 bases and 1 base, in that order; junction bases with no gene match: 7. The CDR3 is CASRSTGVENTEAFF. DNA for the CDR3: TGCGCCAGCAGATCGACAGGGGTAGAGAACACTGAAGCTTTCTTT.

The chain has TRBV24-1 and TRBJ2-1, with TRBD2 as a possible D gene (6 bases). CDR1 is KGHDR, CDR2 SFDVKD, per germline. V was pared by 1 base and J by 7 bases, with 10 bases between. This CDR3 contains 14 residues. CDR3 in DNA: TGTGCCACCAGTGATTTCCGAGGGACTAATGAGCAGTTCTTC. Translating gives CATSDFRGTNEQFF.

The chain joins TRBV11-1 to TRBJ1-4; TRBD1 matches 9 bases. After removal of 1 base from V and 6 bases from J, the junction contained 6 bases not matched to a gene. Germline values: CDR1 SGHAT, CDR2 FQDESV (reference sequence). The CDR3 consists of 16 residues. CDR3 coding DNA: TGTGCCAGCAGCTTAGGTGGTCGGACAGGGGATGAAAAACTGTTTTTT. This gives the protein CASSLGGRTGDEKLFF.

V usage is TRBV4-1 and J usage is TRBJ1-2, with a possible D match to TRBD1 (5 bases). Germline loops: CDR1 MGHRA, CDR2 YSYEKL. The ends were cut back, 0 bases at V and 8 bases at J, with 16 bases in the middle. This CDR3 comprises 15 residues. The CDR3 protein is CASSQDVLGLGGYTF. As DNA, the CDR3 is TGCGCCAGCAGCCAAGATGTGTTGGGACTCGGCGGCTACACCTTC.

The chain is built from TRBV19 and TRBJ2-2, with 9 bases aligning to TRBD1. Germline V gene lookup returns CDR1 LNHDA and CDR2 SQIVND (reference sequence). V was clipped by 10 bases and J by 5 bases; unmatched bases: 8. CDR3 length: 14 amino acids. CDR3 loop: CATGTGSGTGELFF. CDR3 DNA: TGTGCCACAGGGACAGGGAGTGGGACCGGGGAGCTGTTTTTT.

J is TRBJ2-2 and V is TRBV7-9; TRBD2 agrees at 8 bases. The CDR3 loop spans 15 amino acids. In germline, CDR1 is SEHNR, CDR2 FQNEAQ (reference sequence). J gave up 1 base and V 6 bases, and 4 bases lay outside the gene matches. CDR3 DNA sequence: TGTGCCAGCAGAAGGGGACTAGAGAACACCGGGGAGCTGTTTTTT. Amino acids: CASRRGLENTGELFF. The full variable domain, completed using reference TRBV7-9 and TRBJ2-2, is DTGVSQNPRHKITKRGQNVTFRCDPISEHNRLYWYRQTLGQGPEFLTYFQNEAQLEKSRLLSDRFSAERPKGSFSTLEIQRTEQGDSAMYLCASRRGLENTGELFFGEGSRLTVL.